The clone carrying this T cell receptor beta chain was recorded a few times. Germline V gives CDR1 ENHRY, CDR2 SYGVKD. The CDR3 covers 13 residues. V lost 6 bases and J lost 15, with 21 bases in between. These data come from a study of T cells in Graves' hyperthyroidism and ophthalmopathy. Study at large: Staff took peripheral blood when the initial diagnosis was made, before any treatment began.

Regions amplified from RNA transcripts were the TCR beta CDR3 regions. The study used the HTBI primer set for a first-round RT-PCR of the TCR CDR3. MiXCR, run by TCRdb on the multiplex PCR reads, gives a single entry per CDR3 protein. Among under 400,000 distinct CDR3 sequences listed, 16% were seen once. Material: blood. This TCR derives from a young man with Graves' hyperthyroidism. V and J are TRBV10-3 and TRBJ2-1; D unresolved. The CDR3 region has the DNA TGTGCCATCAGAAAGGGCATCTACAGCATAGGGTTCTTC. Translating gives CAIRKGIYSIGFF.